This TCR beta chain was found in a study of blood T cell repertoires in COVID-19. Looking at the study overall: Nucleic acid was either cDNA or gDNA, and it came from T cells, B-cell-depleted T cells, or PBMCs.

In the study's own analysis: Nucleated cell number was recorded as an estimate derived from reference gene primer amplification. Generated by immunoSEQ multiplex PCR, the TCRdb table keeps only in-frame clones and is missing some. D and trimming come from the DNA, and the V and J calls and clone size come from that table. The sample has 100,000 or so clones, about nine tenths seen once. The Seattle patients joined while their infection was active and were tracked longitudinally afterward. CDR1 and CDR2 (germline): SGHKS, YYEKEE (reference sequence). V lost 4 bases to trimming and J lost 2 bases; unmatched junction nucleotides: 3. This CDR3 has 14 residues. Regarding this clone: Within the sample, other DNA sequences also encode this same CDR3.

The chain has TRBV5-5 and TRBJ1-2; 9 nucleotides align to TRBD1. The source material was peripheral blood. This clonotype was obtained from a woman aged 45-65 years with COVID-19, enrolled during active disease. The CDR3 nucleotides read TGTGCCAGCAGCCCCGACAGGGGGAACTATGGCTACACCTTC. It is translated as CASSPDRGNYGYTF.